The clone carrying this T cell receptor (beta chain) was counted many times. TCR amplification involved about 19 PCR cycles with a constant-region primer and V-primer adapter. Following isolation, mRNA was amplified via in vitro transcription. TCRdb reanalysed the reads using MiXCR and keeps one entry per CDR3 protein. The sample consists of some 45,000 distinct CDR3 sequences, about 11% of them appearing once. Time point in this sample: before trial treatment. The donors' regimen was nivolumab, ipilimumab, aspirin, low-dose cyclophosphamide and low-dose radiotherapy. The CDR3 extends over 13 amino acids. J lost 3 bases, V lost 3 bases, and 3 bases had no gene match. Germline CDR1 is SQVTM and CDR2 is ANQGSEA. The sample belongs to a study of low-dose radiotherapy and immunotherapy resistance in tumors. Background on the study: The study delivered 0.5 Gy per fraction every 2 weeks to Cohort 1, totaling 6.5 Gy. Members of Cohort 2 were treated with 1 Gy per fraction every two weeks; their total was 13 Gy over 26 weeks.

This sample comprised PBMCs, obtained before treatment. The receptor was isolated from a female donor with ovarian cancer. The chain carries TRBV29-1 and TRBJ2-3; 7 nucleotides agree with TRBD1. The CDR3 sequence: CSVDHRGTDTQYF. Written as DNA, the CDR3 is TGCAGCGTTGACCACAGGGGTACAGATACGCAGTATTTT.